The 7 T cell receptor beta chains below all came from one sample that was sequenced in a study of blood T cell repertoires in COVID-19. Sequencing used immunoSEQ multiplex PCR; TCRdb keeps in-frame clones, though not all of them. The sample carries 120,000 or so clones, more than 70% recorded once. The specimen was peripheral blood. The receptors were gathered from a woman in her twenties or thirties who had recovered from COVID-19.

V usage is TRBV30 and J usage is TRBJ1-1; TRBD1 matches at 8 bases. Germline-derived CDR1 and CDR2 are GTSNPN and SVGIG (reference sequence). This CDR3 is built from 14 residues. The J segment lost 3 bases and the V segment lost 4 bases, leaving 7 bases of the junction unmatched. The CDR3 region is CAWTTGAPDTEAFF. DNA of the CDR3: TGTGCCTGGACGACAGGGGCGCCGGACACTGAAGCTTTCTTT.

The gene calls are TRBV7-9 and TRBJ2-2; the match to TRBD1 covers 7 bases. J was trimmed by 5 bases and V by 5 bases; bases with no gene match: 20. CDR1 and CDR2 from the germline V gene are SEHNR and FQNEAQ (reference sequence). The CDR3 runs 19 residues. DNA for the CDR3: TGTGCCAGCAGCCCCATGATCGGGACAGCCTCCCAGGGTACCGGGGAGCTGTTTTTT. Translated: CASSPMIGTASQGTGELFF.

The chain is built from TRBV20-1 and TRBJ1-1; no reliable D call. CDR3 size: 11 residues. The germline V gene encodes CDR1 DFQATT and CDR2 SNEGSKA (reference sequence). V dropped 0 bases and J dropped 10 bases, with 9 bases sitting between them. The CDR3 region is CSARETTGAFF. CDR3 DNA: TGCAGTGCTAGAGAAACCACCGGAGCTTTCTTT.

The gene calls are TRBV27 and TRBJ2-1; D is unclear. The germline CDR1 and CDR2 sequences are MNHEY and SMNVEV (reference sequence). V was trimmed by 7 bases and J by 7 bases, leaving 23 bases between them. The CDR3 runs to 16 residues. The CDR3 here is CASISEAARPTNEQFF. The CDR3 coding sequence is TGTGCCAGCATCTCCGAGGCGGCGAGGCCTACGAATGAGCAGTTCTTC.

This clone was counted a few times. The chain recombines TRBV7-6 with TRBJ1-1, with 7 bases matching TRBD1. CDR3 length: 13 amino acids. Germline V gene lookup returns CDR1 SGHVS and CDR2 FNYEAQ. With V trimmed by 6 bases and J by 6 bases, 7 bases remained unmatched. DNA for the CDR3: TGTGCCAGCAGTGGGAGACAGGGAGCTGAAGCTTTCTTT. Amino acid sequence: CASSGRQGAEAFF.

This rearrangement joins TRBV11-3 to TRBJ2-3, with 8 bases identical to TRBD2. The CDR3 extends over 15 amino acids. Germline V gene lookup returns CDR1 SGHNT and CDR2 YENEEA. Unmatched junction bases numbered 3, after V lost 2 bases and J lost 2 bases. The CDR3 region is CASSLRREVTDTQYF. DNA for the CDR3: TGTGCCAGCAGCTTAAGGCGGGAGGTCACAGATACGCAGTATTTT.

This clone was observed a handful of times. The rearrangement links TRBV6-5 to TRBJ2-7; D is possibly TRBD1 (5 bases). The length of the CDR3 is 15 residues. Germline CDR1 MNHEY, CDR2 SVGAGI. V was pared by 10 bases and J by 0 bases, with 19 bases between. The CDR3 coding sequence is TGTGCCACCCAAGTACAGGTTGTAAGCTCCTACGAGCAGTACTTC. As protein: CATQVQVVSSYEQYF.